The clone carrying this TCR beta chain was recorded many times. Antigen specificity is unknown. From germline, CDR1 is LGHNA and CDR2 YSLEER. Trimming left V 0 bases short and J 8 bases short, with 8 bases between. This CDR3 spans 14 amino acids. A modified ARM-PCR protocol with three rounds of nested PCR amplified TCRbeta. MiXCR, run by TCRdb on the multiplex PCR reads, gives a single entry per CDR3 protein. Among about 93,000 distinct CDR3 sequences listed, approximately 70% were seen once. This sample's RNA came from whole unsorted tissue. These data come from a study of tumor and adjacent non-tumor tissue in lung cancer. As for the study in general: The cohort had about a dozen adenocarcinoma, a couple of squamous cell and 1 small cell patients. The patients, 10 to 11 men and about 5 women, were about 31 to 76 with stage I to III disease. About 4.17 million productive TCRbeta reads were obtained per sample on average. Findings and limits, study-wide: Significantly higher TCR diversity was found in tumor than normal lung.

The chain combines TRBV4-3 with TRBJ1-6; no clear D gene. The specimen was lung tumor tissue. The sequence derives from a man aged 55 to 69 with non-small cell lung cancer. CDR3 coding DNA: TGCGCCAGCAGCCAAGATCAGGCGGATTCACCCCTCCACTTT. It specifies CASSQDQADSPLHF.